This T cell receptor beta chain stems from a study of T cell responses to AZD1222 COVID-19 vaccine. Study-wide points: Nearly half of the spike-specific TCRs reportedly recognize variant regions that carry no mutations. The study sampled repertoires only after the peak T cell response. Spike-specific TCR breadth and depth both grew after two AZD1222 doses. Recipients of AZD1222 seropositive at baseline numbered only 5 to 7.

As for this clone: Antigen unknown.

The V end lost 3 bases, the J end lost 1 base, and 6 bases lay between the germline ends. The length of the CDR3 is 13 residues. Germline-derived CDR1 and CDR2 are SEHNR and FQNEAQ (reference sequence). Profiling relied on immunoSEQ multiplex PCR, and the TCRdb table lists in-frame clones only, not all of them. The data contain approximately 190,000 clones, around nine tenths of them seen just once; the ten biggest clones take up less than 4.5%. Sequenced material: peripheral blood, taken 28 days after the second dose of the MenACWY control vaccine. The receptor was derived from an adult who received the MenACWY meningococcal vaccine as a control. This chain uses TRBV7-9 with TRBJ2-5; the D is unclear. Here the CDR3 reads CASSFYSQETQYF. The CDR3 DNA is TGTGCCAGCAGCTTTTACAGCCAAGAGACCCAGTACTTC.